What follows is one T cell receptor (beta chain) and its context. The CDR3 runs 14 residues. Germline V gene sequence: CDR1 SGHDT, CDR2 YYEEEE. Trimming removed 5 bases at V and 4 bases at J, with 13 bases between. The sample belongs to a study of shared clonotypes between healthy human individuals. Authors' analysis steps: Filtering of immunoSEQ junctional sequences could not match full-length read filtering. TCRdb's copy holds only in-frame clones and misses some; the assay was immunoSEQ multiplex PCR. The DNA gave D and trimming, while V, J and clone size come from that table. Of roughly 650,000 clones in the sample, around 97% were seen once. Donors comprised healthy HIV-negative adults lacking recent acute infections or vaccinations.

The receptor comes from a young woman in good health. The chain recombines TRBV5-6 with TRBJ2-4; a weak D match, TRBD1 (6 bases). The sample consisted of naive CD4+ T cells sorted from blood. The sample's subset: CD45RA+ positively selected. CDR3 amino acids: CASRKWTDKNIQYF. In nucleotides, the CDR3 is TGTGCCAGCAGGAAATGGACAGATAAAAACATTCAGTACTTC.